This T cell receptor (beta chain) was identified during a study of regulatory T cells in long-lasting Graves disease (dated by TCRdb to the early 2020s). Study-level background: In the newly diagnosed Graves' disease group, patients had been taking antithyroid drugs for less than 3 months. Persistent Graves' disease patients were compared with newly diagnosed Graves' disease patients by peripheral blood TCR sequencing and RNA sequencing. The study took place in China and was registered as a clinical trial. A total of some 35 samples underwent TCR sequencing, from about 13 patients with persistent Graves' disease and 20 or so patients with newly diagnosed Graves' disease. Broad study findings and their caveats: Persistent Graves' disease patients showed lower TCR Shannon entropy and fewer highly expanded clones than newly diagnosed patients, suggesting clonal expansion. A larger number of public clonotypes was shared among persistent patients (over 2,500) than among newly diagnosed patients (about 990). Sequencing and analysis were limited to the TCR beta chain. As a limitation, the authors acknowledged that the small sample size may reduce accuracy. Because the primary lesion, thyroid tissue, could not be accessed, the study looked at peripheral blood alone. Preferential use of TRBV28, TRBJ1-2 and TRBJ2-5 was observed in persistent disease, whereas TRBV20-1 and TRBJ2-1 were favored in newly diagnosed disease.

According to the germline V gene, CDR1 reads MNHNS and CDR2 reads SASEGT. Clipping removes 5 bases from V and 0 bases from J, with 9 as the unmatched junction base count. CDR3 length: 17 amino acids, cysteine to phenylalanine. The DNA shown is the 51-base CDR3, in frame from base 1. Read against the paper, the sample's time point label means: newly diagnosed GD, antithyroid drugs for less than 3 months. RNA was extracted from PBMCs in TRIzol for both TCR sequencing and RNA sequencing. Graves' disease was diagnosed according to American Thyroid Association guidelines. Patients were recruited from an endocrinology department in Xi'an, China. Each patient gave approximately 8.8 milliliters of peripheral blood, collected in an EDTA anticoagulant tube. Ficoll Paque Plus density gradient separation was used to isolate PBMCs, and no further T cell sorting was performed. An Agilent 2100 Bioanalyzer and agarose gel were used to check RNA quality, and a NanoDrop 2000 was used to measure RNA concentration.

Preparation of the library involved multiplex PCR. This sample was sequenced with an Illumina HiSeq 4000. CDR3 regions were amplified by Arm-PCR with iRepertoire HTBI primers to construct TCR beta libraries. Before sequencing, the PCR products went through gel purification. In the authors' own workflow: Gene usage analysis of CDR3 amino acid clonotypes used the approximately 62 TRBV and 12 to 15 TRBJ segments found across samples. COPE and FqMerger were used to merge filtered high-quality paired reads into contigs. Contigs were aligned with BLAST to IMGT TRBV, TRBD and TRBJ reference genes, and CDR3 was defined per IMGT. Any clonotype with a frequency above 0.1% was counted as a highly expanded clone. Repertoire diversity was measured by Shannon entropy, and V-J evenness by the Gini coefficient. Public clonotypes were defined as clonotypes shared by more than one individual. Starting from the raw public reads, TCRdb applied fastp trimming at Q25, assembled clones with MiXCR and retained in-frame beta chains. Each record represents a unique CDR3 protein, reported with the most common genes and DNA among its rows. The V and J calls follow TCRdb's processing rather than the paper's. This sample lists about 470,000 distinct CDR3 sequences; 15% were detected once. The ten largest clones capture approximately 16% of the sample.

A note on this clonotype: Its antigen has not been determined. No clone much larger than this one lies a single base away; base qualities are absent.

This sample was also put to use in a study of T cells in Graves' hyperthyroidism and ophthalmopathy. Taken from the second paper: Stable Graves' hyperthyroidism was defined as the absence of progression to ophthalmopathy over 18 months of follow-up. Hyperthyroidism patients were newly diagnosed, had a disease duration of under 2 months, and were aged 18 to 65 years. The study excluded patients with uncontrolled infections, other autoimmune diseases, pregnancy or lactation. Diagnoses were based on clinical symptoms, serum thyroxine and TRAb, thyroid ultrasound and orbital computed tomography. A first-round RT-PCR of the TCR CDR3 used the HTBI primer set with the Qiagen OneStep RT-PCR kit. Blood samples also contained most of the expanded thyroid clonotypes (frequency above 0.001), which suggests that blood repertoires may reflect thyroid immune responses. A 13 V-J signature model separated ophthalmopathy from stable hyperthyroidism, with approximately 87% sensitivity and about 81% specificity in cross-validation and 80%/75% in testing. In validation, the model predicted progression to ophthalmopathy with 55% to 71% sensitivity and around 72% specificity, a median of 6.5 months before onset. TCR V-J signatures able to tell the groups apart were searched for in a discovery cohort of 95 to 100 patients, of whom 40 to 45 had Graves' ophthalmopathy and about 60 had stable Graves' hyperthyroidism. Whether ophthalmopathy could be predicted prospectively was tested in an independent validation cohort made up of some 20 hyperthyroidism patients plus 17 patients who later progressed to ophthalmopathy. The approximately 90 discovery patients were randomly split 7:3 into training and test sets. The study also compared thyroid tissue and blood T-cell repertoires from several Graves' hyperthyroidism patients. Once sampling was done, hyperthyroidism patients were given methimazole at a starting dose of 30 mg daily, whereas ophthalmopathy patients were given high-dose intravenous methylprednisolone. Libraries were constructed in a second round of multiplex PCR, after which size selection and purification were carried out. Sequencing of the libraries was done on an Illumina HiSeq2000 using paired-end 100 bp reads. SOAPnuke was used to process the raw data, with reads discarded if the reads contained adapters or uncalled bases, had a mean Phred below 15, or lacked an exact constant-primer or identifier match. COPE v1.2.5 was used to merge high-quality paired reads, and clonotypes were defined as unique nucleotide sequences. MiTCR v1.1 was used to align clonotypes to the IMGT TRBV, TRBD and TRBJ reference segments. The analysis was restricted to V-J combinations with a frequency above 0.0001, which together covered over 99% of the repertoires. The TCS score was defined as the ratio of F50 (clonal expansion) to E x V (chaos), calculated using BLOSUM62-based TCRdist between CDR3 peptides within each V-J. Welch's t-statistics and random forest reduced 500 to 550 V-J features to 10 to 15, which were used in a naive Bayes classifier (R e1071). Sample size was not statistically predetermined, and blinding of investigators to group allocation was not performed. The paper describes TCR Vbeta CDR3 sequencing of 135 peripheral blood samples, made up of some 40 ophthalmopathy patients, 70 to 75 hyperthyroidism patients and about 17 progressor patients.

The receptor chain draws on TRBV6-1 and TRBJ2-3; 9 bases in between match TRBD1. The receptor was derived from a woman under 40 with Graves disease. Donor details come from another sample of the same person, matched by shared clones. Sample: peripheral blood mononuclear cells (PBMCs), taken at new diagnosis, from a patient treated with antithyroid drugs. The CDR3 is CASSPWTGVESTDTQYF. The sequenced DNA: TGTGCCAGCAGTCCCTGGACAGGGGTGGAGAGCACAGATACGCAGTATTTT.